The 21 T cell receptor beta chains given below trace back to one sample, sequenced in a study of brain metastases from non-small cell lung cancer. TCRdb's copy holds only in-frame clones and misses some; the assay was immunoSEQ multiplex PCR. Of some 7,700 clones detected, around 85% appear once; the ten largest clones hold roughly 4.1%. Sequencing input: primary lung tumor tissue. Receptor source: a donor aged 40 or over with non-small cell lung cancer.

J is TRBJ1-2 and V is TRBV5-1, with 7 positions matching TRBD1. Trimming cost V 2 bases and J 10 bases; bases outside gene matches: 8. There are 13 residues in the CDR3. Germline CDR1 and CDR2: SGHRS and YFSETQ. CDR3 protein: CASSLTRDSYYTF. Here the CDR3 DNA reads TGCGCCAGCAGCTTAACCCGGGACAGCTACTACACCTTC.

This clone came up once. Different DNA sequences within this sample yield the same CDR3. This chain links TRBV4-2 with TRBJ2-2, with 9 positions matching TRBD1. The CDR3 is made up of 17 amino acids. Losses at the gene ends were 1 base for V and 3 bases for J; bases not matched to a gene: 6. The germline V gene has CDR1 LGHNA and CDR2 YNFKEQ. The CDR3 bases are TGTGCCAGCAGCCAAGGTCGGACAGGGGCCTACACCGGGGAGCTGTTTTTT. It codes for CASSQGRTGAYTGELFF.

V gene TRBV18 combines with J gene TRBJ1-1; D unclear. Trimming left V 3 bases short and J 3 bases short, with 14 bases between. Germline V gives CDR1 KGHSH, CDR2 LQKENI. The CDR3 sequence is 15 residues long. Here the CDR3 reads CASSPIEDPDTEAFF. DNA of the CDR3: TGTGCCAGCTCACCGATAGAGGATCCGGACACTGAAGCTTTCTTT.

The genes are TRBV5-1 and TRBJ2-7; the match to TRBD1 covers 7 bases. The ends lost 4 bases at V and 4 bases at J; junction bases unmatched: 11. The CDR3 spans 15 residues. CDR1 and CDR2 (germline): SGHRS, YFSETQ. CDR3: CASSGFTGTAYEQYF. The DNA of the CDR3 is TGCGCCAGCAGCGGGTTTACCGGGACAGCTTACGAGCAGTACTTC.

The chain employs TRBV5-1 and TRBJ1-3; TRBD1 agrees at 10 bases. The CDR3 loop spans 17 amino acids. The germline V gene has CDR1 SGHRS and CDR2 YFSETQ. J lost 6 bases, V lost 4 bases, and 13 bases had no gene match. This chain's CDR3 is CASSRTLPGQGTNTIYF. CDR3 bases: TGCGCCAGCAGCAGGACCCTCCCGGGACAGGGGACAAACACCATATATTTT.

The chain's CDR3 is CASVGGNTEAFF. CDR3 nucleotides: TGTGCCAGCGTAGGGGGGAACACTGAAGCTTTCTTT. The chain recombines TRBV7-9 with TRBJ1-1; a possible D gene is TRBD1 (6 bases). The length of the CDR3 is 12 residues. CDR1 SEHNR and CDR2 FQNEAQ come from the germline V gene (reference sequence). Trimming pared 8 bases from V and 1 base from J, leaving 8 bases between.

Regarding this clone: An end of the junction differs from the germline gene, which may be a read error. The V and J genes are TRBV15 and TRBJ2-2; 9 positions match TRBD1. Germline V lookup: CDR1 LNHNV, CDR2 YYDKDF (reference sequence). The CDR3 contains 15 residues. The CDR3 sequence is CTTSSYDRGTGELFF. CDR3 sequence (DNA): TGTACCACCAGCAGTTACGACAGGGGGACCGGGGAGCTGTTTTTT.

This clone appeared a few times. This specimen includes other DNA sequences encoding the same CDR3. This chain links TRBV7-8 with TRBJ1-2; TRBD1 matches at 9 bases. This CDR3 comprises 17 residues. V shed 4 bases and J 0 bases; nucleotides not matched to a gene: 9. CDR1 SGHVS and CDR2 FQNEAQ come from the germline V gene. CDR3 loop: CASSSEWTGVTNYGYTF. CDR3 nucleotides: TGTGCCAGCAGCTCAGAATGGACAGGGGTGACTAACTATGGCTACACCTTC.

This chain uses TRBV10-3 with TRBJ2-2; TRBD1 matches at 11 bases. Germline-derived CDR1 and CDR2 are ENHRY and SYGVKD. The CDR3 spans 15 residues. With V trimmed by 5 bases and J by 6 bases, 5 bases remained unmatched. CDR3 protein: CAISSGTGGSGELFF. CDR3 in DNA: TGTGCCATCAGTTCCGGGACAGGGGGATCCGGGGAGCTGTTTTTT.

This chain connects TRBV5-8 to TRBJ1-4, with TRBD1 identical over 7 bases. The CDR3 length is 16 residues. CDR1 is SGHTS and CDR2 is YDEGEE in the germline V gene. V was pared by 3 bases and J by 4 bases, with 9 bases of the junction left unmatched. In DNA form, the CDR3 reads TGTGCCAGCAGCTCGGGCCAGGACAGGATTAATGAAAAACTGTTTTTT. Translated, it gives CASSSGQDRINEKLFF.

DNA for the CDR3: TGTGCCAGCAGCTCTCCGGGGACAGATACGCAGTATTTT. Protein product: CASSSPGTDTQYF. This chain connects TRBV6-5 to TRBJ2-3, with D possibly matching TRBD2 (5 bases). V lost 6 bases, J lost 3 bases, and 10 bases lay in between. The CDR3 runs to 13 residues. Germline assignment: CDR1 MNHEY and CDR2 SVGAGI.

Notes on this clone: Other DNA sequences from this sample encode an identical CDR3 as well. This chain joins TRBV27 and TRBJ1-5, with TRBD1 matching over 8 bases. V was pared by 6 bases and J by 4 bases, with 5 bases of the junction left unmatched. In germline, CDR1 is MNHEY, CDR2 SMNVEV (reference sequence). This CDR3 is 14 amino acids long. CDR3 in DNA: TGTGCCAGCAGCCCTTACAGGGGGAATCAGCCCCAGCATTTT. As protein: CASSPYRGNQPQHF.

Only a few counts were recorded for this clone. This sequence joins TRBV10-3 and TRBJ1-2; tentatively, D is TRBD1 (6 bases). CDR3 length: 15 amino acids. Germline assignment: CDR1 ENHRY and CDR2 SYGVKD. With 3 bases removed from V and 4 bases from J, the gap between germline ends came to 15 bases. CDR3 protein: CAISDLQGRVYGYTF. CDR3 DNA: TGTGCCATCAGTGATCTACAGGGAAGGGTCTATGGCTACACCTTC.

The rearrangement joins TRBV6-1 to TRBJ1-2; no definite D call. The CDR3 runs to 14 residues. Trimming took off 3 bases at V and 10 bases at J, with 18 bases between the two ends. Germline assignment: CDR1 MNHNS and CDR2 SASEGT. The CDR3 DNA follows: TGTGCCAGCAGTGACGACGGCTTCTCGTTTACCTACACCTTC. Protein: CASSDDGFSFTYTF.

Only a few counts were recorded for this clone. The V and J genes are TRBV24-1 and TRBJ2-3; 7 nucleotides agree with TRBD1. Germline CDR1 and CDR2: KGHDR and SFDVKD. Trimming at V came to 7 bases and at J to 4 bases, leaving 10 bases not matched to a gene. This CDR3 is built from 15 residues. The CDR3 DNA reads TGTGCCACCAGCGGGACAGACCGGGTAGCAGATACGCAGTATTTT. Translation: CATSGTDRVADTQYF.

This chain connects TRBV3-1 (or the pseudogene TRBV3-2) to TRBJ2-5; 10 nucleotides align to TRBD2. Germline CDR1 reads LGHDT; CDR2 reads YNNKEL (reference sequence). The CDR3 has 15 residues. V gave up 4 bases and J gave up 4 bases; unmatched junction bases: 6. CDR3 region: CASSLRASGGETQYF. CDR3 sequence (DNA): TGTGCCAGCAGCCTCCGAGCTAGCGGGGGAGAGACCCAGTACTTC.

The table lists this clone with a count of one. The J gene is TRBJ1-3, the V gene TRBV14, with 10 bases identical to TRBD1. Germline trimming cut 4 bases from V and 3 bases from J; bases unmatched to any gene: 3. CDR3 length: 15 amino acids. In germline, CDR1 is SGHDN, CDR2 FVKESK. CDR3 sequence (DNA): TGTGCCAGCAGCCCGTGGACAGGGGGTGGAAACACCATATATTTT. The encoded protein is CASSPWTGGGNTIYF.

Points on this clone: At the DNA level, this CDR3 is encoded by other sequences in the same sample as well. CDR3 residues: CASSQFLTGAPPYGYTF. DNA of the CDR3: TGTGCCAGCAGCCAATTTCTGACGGGGGCCCCACCCTATGGCTACACCTTC. The genes are TRBV16 and TRBJ1-2; perhaps TRBD1 as D (6 bases). Germline V CDR1 and CDR2: KGHSY, FQNENV. The CDR3 length is 17 residues. Between the trimmed V and J ends, which lost 1 base and 4 bases, there was a span of 19 bases.

The J gene is TRBJ2-3, the V gene TRBV11-3; D tentatively fits TRBD1 or TRBD2 (5 bases each). Germline-derived CDR1 and CDR2 are SGHNT and YENEEA. The CDR3 runs 16 residues. Trimming pared 1 base from V and 1 base from J, leaving 12 bases between. The chain's CDR3 is CASSLAAGDGTDTQYF. CDR3 sequence (DNA): TGTGCCAGCAGCTTAGCCGCCGGGGACGGCACAGATACGCAGTATTTT.

This chain links TRBV29-1 with TRBJ1-3; D gene ambiguous. Deletions cut 0 bases from V and 0 bases from J, with 12 bases between. The CDR3 is 16 residues long. Germline V gene data show CDR1 as SQVTM and CDR2 as ANQGSEA. The CDR3 region is CSVEDLAGYSGNTIYF. CDR3 sequence (DNA): TGCAGCGTTGAAGATTTGGCCGGTTACTCTGGAAACACCATATATTTT.

The genes are TRBV30 and TRBJ1-5; 9 nucleotides match TRBD1. The CDR3 spans 15 residues. J lost 3 bases, V lost 2 bases, and 5 bases had no gene match. Germline CDR1 is GTSNPN and CDR2 is SVGIG (reference sequence). CDR3 amino acids: CAWSTRTGVNQPQHF. Written as DNA, the CDR3 is TGTGCCTGGAGTACTAGGACAGGGGTCAATCAGCCCCAGCATTTT.